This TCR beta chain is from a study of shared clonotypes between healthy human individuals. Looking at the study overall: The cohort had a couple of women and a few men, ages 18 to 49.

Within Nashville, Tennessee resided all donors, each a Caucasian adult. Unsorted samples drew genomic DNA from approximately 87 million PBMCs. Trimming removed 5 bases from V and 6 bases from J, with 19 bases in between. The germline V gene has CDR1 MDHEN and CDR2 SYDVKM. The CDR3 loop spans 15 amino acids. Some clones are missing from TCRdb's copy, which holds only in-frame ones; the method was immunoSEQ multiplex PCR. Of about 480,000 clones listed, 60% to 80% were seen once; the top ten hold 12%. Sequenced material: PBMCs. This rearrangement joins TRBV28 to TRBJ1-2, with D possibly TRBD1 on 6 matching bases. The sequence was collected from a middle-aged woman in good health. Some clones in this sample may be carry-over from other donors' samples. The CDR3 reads CASSPVEGHVHGYTF. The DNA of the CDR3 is TGTGCCAGCAGTCCCGTGGAGGGACACGTTCATGGCTACACCTTC.